Reported below is one TCR beta chain. The antigen is undetermined. With 2 bases removed from V and 8 bases from J, the gap between germline ends came to 4 bases. Germline loops: CDR1 SEHNR, CDR2 FQNEAQ (reference sequence). This CDR3 is 11 amino acids long. This sample was included in a study of T cell responses to AZD1222 COVID-19 vaccine. Study as a whole: Whether given at about 4 or about 12 weeks, second doses were pooled.

Study results and caveats: White British people made up most donors, females outnumbered males, and clonal diversity was possibly underestimated. Samples come after the peak T cell response, not at day 14. Spike-specific TCR breadth rose after two AZD1222 doses, and depth rose as well.

Only in-frame clones appear in the TCRdb table, and some are missing; sequencing was by immunoSEQ multiplex PCR. The profile shows about 100,000 clones, 70% to 90% of them singletons. The receptor comes from an adult in good health. The material was peripheral blood, obtained on day 0 of AZD1222 vaccination. V gene TRBV7-9 combines with J gene TRBJ2-1; the D is unclear. CDR3 DNA: TGTGCCAGCAGCTTATCCCATGAGCAGTTCTTC. Translation gives CASSLSHEQFF.